These T cell receptor beta chains were read from a single sample in a study of blood T cell repertoires in COVID-19. Some clones are missing from TCRdb's copy, which holds only in-frame ones; the method was immunoSEQ multiplex PCR. The table lists 50,000 to 65,000 clones, 80% to 90% of them singletons. The sequenced material came from peripheral blood. The receptor source for this set is a man aged 60-69 years with active COVID-19. The CDR3 runs from the conserved cysteine through the conserved F or W. The D gene is left open where the match is weak. Some rows have no size entry. The others give once, few or many, or a class for an expanded clone.

CDR3aa,CDR3nt,v_gene,abundance,j_gene,d_gene
CASSLQPGEGDTQYF,TGTGCCAGCAGCCTCCAGCCGGGAGAAGGTGATACGCAGTATTTT,TRBV9,-,TRBJ2-3,-
CAINEAGEGNEQFF,TGTGCCATCAACGAAGCGGGAGAGGGCAATGAGCAGTTCTTC,TRBV10-3,-,TRBJ2-1,TRBD2
CSAPTRSEQYF,TGCAGTGCTCCGACTCGGTCCGAGCAGTACTTC,TRBV20-1,-,TRBJ2-7,-
CASSTYDRVESPLHF,TGTGCCAGTAGTACCTACGACAGGGTTGAATCACCCCTCCACTTT,TRBV19,-,TRBJ1-6,TRBD1
CASSIERDTQYF,TGTGCCAGTAGTATAGAGCGAGATACGCAGTATTTT,TRBV19,once,TRBJ2-3,-
CASSQEFGDRGPNTEAFF,TGCGCCAGCAGCCAAGAATTCGGAGACAGGGGGCCAAACACTGAAGCTTTCTTT,TRBV4-3,-,TRBJ1-1,TRBD1
CASSYGTGGAYEQYF,TGTGCCAGCAGCTACGGGACAGGGGGCGCATACGAGCAGTACTTC,TRBV5-4,once,TRBJ2-7,TRBD1
CASSPQAGYTEAFF,TGTGCCAGCAGTCCCCAGGCAGGGTACACTGAAGCTTTCTTT,TRBV27,few,TRBJ1-1,-
CASSSPGTGKPDTQYF,TGTGCCAGCAGTTCACCCGGGACAGGGAAGCCAGATACGCAGTATTTT,TRBV28,-,TRBJ2-3,TRBD1
CACKQGDQPQHF,TGTGCCTGTAAACAGGGGGATCAGCCCCAGCATTTT,TRBV30,-,TRBJ1-5,TRBD1
CASSLGTGSGGYYGYTF,TGTGCCAGCAGCTTGGGGACAGGGAGTGGGGGCTACTATGGCTACACCTTC,TRBV5-5,-,TRBJ1-2,TRBD1
CASTLNRDIGANEQFF,TGTGCCAGCACCCTAAACCGGGACATAGGGGCCAATGAGCAGTTCTTC,TRBV7-8,-,TRBJ2-1,-
CAIEGEGTYEQYF,TGTGCCATCGAGGGGGAGGGTACCTACGAGCAGTACTTC,TRBV28,-,TRBJ2-7,-
CASSRLAGVNHEQFF,TGTGCCAGCAGCCGACTAGCGGGAGTAAACCATGAGCAGTTCTTC,TRBV3-1/TRBV3-2,-,TRBJ2-1,TRBD2
CSVARSGLMNTEAFF,TGCAGCGTTGCCCGGAGCGGACTGATGAACACTGAAGCTTTCTTT,TRBV29-1,-,TRBJ1-1,-
CASSRTDNQPQHF,TGTGCCAGCAGTAGGACAGATAATCAGCCCCAGCATTTT,TRBV11-1,-,TRBJ1-5,-
CASSLGGQGPYEQYF,TGCGCCAGCAGCTTGGGGGGACAGGGACCTTACGAGCAGTACTTC,TRBV5-1,-,TRBJ2-7,TRBD1
CAWSKKGGSLDNEQFF,TGTGCCTGGAGTAAGAAAGGCGGGAGCTTGGACAATGAGCAGTTCTTC,TRBV30,-,TRBJ2-1,TRBD2
CASRPPGTENSPLHF,TGTGCCAGCAGACCACCCGGGACAGAAAATTCACCCCTCCACTTT,TRBV6-5,-,TRBJ1-6,TRBD1
CASSGQGKGYEQYF,TGTGCCAGCTCGGGACAGGGAAAAGGCTACGAGCAGTACTTC,TRBV18,-,TRBJ2-7,TRBD1
CASSLAPGTKNIQYF,TGCGCCAGCAGCTTGGCCCCAGGGACCAAAAACATTCAGTACTTC,TRBV5-1,-,TRBJ2-4,-
CASSLRDLRNTEAFF,TGTGCCAGCAGTTTGCGGGACCTCAGGAACACTGAAGCTTTCTTT,TRBV2,-,TRBJ1-1,-